The T cell receptor (beta chain) described here comes from a study of T cell responses to AZD1222 COVID-19 vaccine. TCRdb's copy holds only in-frame clones and misses some; the assay was immunoSEQ multiplex PCR. The top ten clones hold roughly 5.1% of a sample with more than 120,000 clones, roughly 84% of them seen once. Per the germline V gene, CDR1 is SGHTA and CDR2 is FQGNSA. CDR3 length equals 15 residues. Trimming cost V 5 bases and J 7 bases, with 17 bases left between them. Findings and caveats of the study: Among those given AZD1222, only 6 or 7 were seropositive at baseline.

Points on this clone: The target antigen is unknown.

V usage is TRBV7-2 and J usage is TRBJ1-4; D gene uncertain. The input for sequencing was peripheral blood, taken 28 days after the second AZD1222 dose. The source of this sequence is an adult who received the AZD1222 COVID-19 vaccine. The CDR3 loop reads CASSLIAAGGEKLFF. The DNA of the CDR3 is TGTGCCAGCAGCCTAATCGCTGCAGGTGGTGAAAAACTGTTTTTT.